This T cell receptor (beta chain) originates from a study of blood T cells in healthy people across ages. They isolated at least 7 million PBMCs from each sample. Germline values: CDR1 DFQATT, CDR2 SNEGSKA (reference sequence). The CDR3 has 18 amino acids. The V and J ends lost 2 bases and 1 base, in that order; junction bases with no gene match: 12. A word on this clonotype: Its antigen is unknown.

For the second PCR, which ran for about 6 to 11 cycles, a sample-barcoded 5' primer and a J-beta primer mix were used. One entry per CDR3 protein results from TCRdb running MiXCR on the 5' RACE reads. The repertoire consists of hundreds of thousands of distinct CDR3 sequences, with roughly 50% occurring once and the leading ten covering roughly a third. General study points: Per-million-T-cell TCR beta diversity fell roughly linearly with age.

This receptor was identified in an older woman in good health. Sequencing used blood. This chain joins TRBV20-1 and TRBJ2-5; 11 nucleotides match TRBD2. CDR3 in DNA: TGCAGTGCTAGAAGGGTGACTAGCGGGACCTACCGCCAAGAGACCCAGTACTTC. Encoded protein: CSARRVTSGTYRQETQYF.